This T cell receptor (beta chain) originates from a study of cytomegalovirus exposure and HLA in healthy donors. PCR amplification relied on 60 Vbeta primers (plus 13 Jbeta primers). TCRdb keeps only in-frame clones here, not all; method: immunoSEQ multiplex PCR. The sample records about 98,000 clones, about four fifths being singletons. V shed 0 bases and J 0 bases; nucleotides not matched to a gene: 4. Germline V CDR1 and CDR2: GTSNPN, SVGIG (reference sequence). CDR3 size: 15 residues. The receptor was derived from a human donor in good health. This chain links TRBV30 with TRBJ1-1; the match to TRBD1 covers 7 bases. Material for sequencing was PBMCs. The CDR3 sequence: CAWSVLGQVNTEAFF. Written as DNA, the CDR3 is TGTGCCTGGAGTGTACTTGGACAGGTGAACACTGAAGCTTTCTTT. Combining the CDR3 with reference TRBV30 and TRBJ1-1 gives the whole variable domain SQTIHQWPATLVQPVGSPLSLECTVEGTSNPNLYWYRQAAGRGLQLLFYSVGIGQISSEVPQNLSASRPQDRQFILSSKKLLLSDSGFYLCAWSVLGQVNTEAFFGQGTRLTVV.